This T cell receptor beta chain was identified in a study of T-cell memory formation after mild COVID-19. Germline V gene lookup returns CDR1 MGHRA and CDR2 YSYEKL. CDR3 length: 15 amino acids. Trimming took off 0 bases at V and 2 bases at J, with 8 bases between the two ends. From the 5' RACE reads, TCRdb called clonotypes with MiXCR, one entry per CDR3 protein. The repertoire holds 300,000 to 350,000 distinct CDR3 sequences, with approximately 14% as singletons. This clonotype was seen at least ten times. The receptor was isolated from a man between 18 and 35 years old who had mild COVID-19 (a few samples of this study predate the infection). Cell type and time point are not known. The specimen was PBMCs or a T cell subset sorted from them (not recorded which). This chain connects TRBV4-1 to TRBJ2-1; D unresolved. DNA of the CDR3: TGCGCCAGCAGCCAAGAATGGGCCGCCTACAATGAGCAGTTCTTC. The encoded protein is CASSQEWAAYNEQFF.